These 11 T cell receptor beta chains originate from one sample sequenced in a study of identical twins. Using its own MiXCR run on the 5' RACE reads, TCRdb lists one record per CDR3 protein. The table has 200,000 to 250,000 distinct CDR3 sequences, around 8% seen once. The same sample was also studied in work on yellow fever vaccine responses in identical twins.

Sequenced sample: memory (CD45RO+) T cells sorted from blood. Every receptor here comes from a woman aged 18-35 years in good health.

This clonotype was counted at least ten times. The CDR3 region is CASSLLASSYEQYF. CDR3 in DNA: TGTGCCAGCAGCCTTCTAGCGAGCTCCTACGAGCAGTACTTC. This chain uses TRBV12-3 or TRBV12-4 with TRBJ2-7, with a possible D match to TRBD2 (6 bases). The germline V and J ends were trimmed by 6 bases and 0 bases, with 12 bases remaining between them. The CDR3 extends over 14 amino acids.

This clonotype was seen many times. V usage is TRBV9 and J usage is TRBJ1-4; D perhaps matches TRBD1 (5 bases). The germline V gene has CDR1 SGDLS and CDR2 YYNGEE. Deletions cut 5 bases from V and 7 bases from J, with 12 bases between. The CDR3 is made up of 13 amino acids. The chain's CDR3 is CASSGGIGEKLFF. CDR3 nucleotide sequence: TGTGCCAGCAGTGGGGGGATTGGTGAAAAACTGTTTTTT.

The rearrangement links TRBV27 to TRBJ1-2, with a weak D call TRBD1 (6 bases). V shed 2 bases and J shed 9 bases, with 13 bases lying between them. The germline gives CDR1 MNHEY, CDR2 SMNVEV (reference sequence). This CDR3 comprises 13 residues. The CDR3 loop is CASSLAGEKSYTF. CDR3 nucleotides: TGTGCCAGCAGTTTAGCAGGGGAGAAGAGCTACACCTTC.

This clonotype occurred a few times. The chain uses TRBV9 and TRBJ2-3; D perhaps matches TRBD1 (6 bases). The germline V and J ends were trimmed by 3 bases and 4 bases, with 15 bases remaining between them. The V gene's germline CDR1 is SGDLS and CDR2 YYNGEE. The CDR3 loop spans 15 amino acids. The CDR3 here is CASSATGYYSDTQYF. In DNA form, the CDR3 reads TGTGCCAGCAGCGCGACAGGTTATTATTCAGATACGCAGTATTTT.

This clonotype showed up many times. The chain has TRBV29-1 and TRBJ1-3, with TRBD1 as a possible D gene (6 bases). Trimming took 2 bases from V and 0 from J, leaving 17 bases between them. The CDR3 runs 17 residues. The germline CDR1 and CDR2 sequences are SQVTM and ANQGSEA. The CDR3: CSVENPRGLASGNTIYF. The CDR3 DNA reads as TGCAGCGTTGAAAATCCTAGGGGGTTAGCCTCTGGAAACACCATATATTTT.

In its sample, this clonotype was seen many times. The chain employs TRBV7-8 and TRBJ2-1; D may be TRBD1 (6 bases). The CDR3 covers 14 residues. Germline V gene data show CDR1 as SGHVS and CDR2 as FQNEAQ. Trimming removed 6 bases from V and 3 bases from J, with 12 bases in between. The CDR3 sequence is CASSLGTLYNEQFF. The CDR3 nucleotides read TGTGCCAGCAGTCTCGGGACACTCTACAATGAGCAGTTCTTC. Full variable domain (missing parts from reference TRBV7-8 and TRBJ2-1): GAGVSQSPRYKVAKRGQDVALRCDPISGHVSLFWYQQALGQGPEFLTYFQNEAQLDKSGLPSDRFFAERPEGSVSTLKIQRTQQEDSAVYLCASSLGTLYNEQFFGPGTRLTVL.

In this sample, this clonotype turned up a few times. V gene TRBV20-1 combines with J gene TRBJ2-3; D is ambiguous. This CDR3 spans 11 amino acids. Trimming removed 3 bases at V and 5 bases at J, with 6 bases between. The germline V gene has CDR1 DFQATT and CDR2 SNEGSKA (reference sequence). The CDR3 sequence: CSASYIDTQYF. The CDR3 coding sequence is TGCAGTGCTAGTTACATAGATACGCAGTATTTT.

This clonotype was picked up a small number of times. V gene TRBV25-1 combines with J gene TRBJ2-2; TRBD2 matches 7 bases. Germline lookup yields CDR1 MGHDK and CDR2 SYGVNS. The CDR3 runs to 15 residues. The ends lost 3 bases at V and 1 base at J; junction bases unmatched: 2. The CDR3 here is CASSEERGNTGELFF. CDR3 DNA sequence: TGTGCCAGCAGTGAGGAGCGGGGGAACACCGGGGAGCTGTTTTTT.

This clonotype was detected a few times. The rearrangement uses TRBV5-1 and TRBJ2-7, with 14 positions matching TRBD2. Looked up from germline, CDR1 is SGHRS and CDR2 is YFSETQ. V lost 4 bases and J lost 3; bases outside the gene matches: 12. The CDR3 contains 18 residues. The CDR3 loop reads CASSLGLAGASTFYEQYF. The CDR3, as DNA: TGCGCCAGCAGCCTGGGACTAGCGGGAGCTTCAACTTTCTACGAGCAGTACTTC.

The V call is TRBV20-1, the J call TRBJ2-1, with TRBD2 matching 11 bases. Germline lookup yields CDR1 DFQATT and CDR2 SNEGSKA (reference sequence). Germline trimming cut 0 bases from V and 0 bases from J; bases unmatched to any gene: 4. The CDR3 totals 17 residues. CDR3 sequence reads: CSARDFSGRGSYNEQFF. In nucleotides, the CDR3 is TGCAGTGCTAGAGACTTTAGCGGGAGGGGCTCCTACAATGAGCAGTTCTTC.

Ten or more counts support this clonotype. The V and J genes are TRBV28 and TRBJ1-1; 7 nucleotides match TRBD1. V shed 2 bases and J 7 bases; nucleotides not matched to a gene: 7. Germline CDR1 is MDHEN and CDR2 is SYDVKM. CDR3 size: 14 residues. This CDR3 reads CASSLDRQGGEAFF. For the CDR3, the DNA is TGTGCCAGCAGTTTAGACCGACAGGGTGGTGAAGCTTTCTTT.